A selection of T cell receptor beta chains follows, all from one sample in a study of T cells after yellow fever vaccination. From the 5' RACE reads, TCRdb called clonotypes with MiXCR, one entry per CDR3 protein. Of 200,000 to 300,000 distinct CDR3 sequences in the sample, 10% to 15% were seen once. The sequencing used CD4+ T cells sorted from PBMCs, collected 45 days after the yellow fever booster vaccination. The source is a man aged 25-45 years who received the YFV17D yellow fever vaccine. CDR3s include the opening cysteine and the closing phenylalanine or tryptophan. Each record gives: D gene, V gene, J gene, clone size, CDR3 DNA, CDR3 protein. The D gene is left open where the match is weak. Not every row has a clone size; where given, it reads once, few, many or a size class.

>.|TRBV24-1|TRBJ2-5|few
TGTGCCACCAGTCGGGCAATTCAAGAGACCCAGTACTTC
CATSRAIQETQYF
>.|TRBV20-1|TRBJ2-2|.
TGCAGTGCCCCGGGCGTCACCGGGGAGCTGTTTTTT
CSAPGVTGELFF
>.|TRBV20-1|TRBJ2-3|.
TGCAGTGCTGGGCCCCGAGGAACAGATACGCAGTATTTT
CSAGPRGTDTQYF
>TRBD2|TRBV24-1|TRBJ2-3|few
TGTGCCACCAGTGACCCTACCCCGGGAGGTGGCACAGATACGCAGTATTTT
CATSDPTPGGGTDTQYF
>.|TRBV5-1|TRBJ2-2|.
TGCGCCAGCAGATTGCTCCTAGCTCGGGAGCTGTTTTTT
CASRLLLARELFF
>.|TRBV6-2/TRBV6-3|TRBJ2-3|.
TGTGCCAGCAGTTACTCGTCTACGCAGTATTTT
CASSYSSTQYF
>TRBD1|TRBV12-3/TRBV12-4|TRBJ2-1|.
TGTGCCAGCGGGGCCGCCAGGGACAGAATAAACAATGAGCAGTTCTTC
CASGAARDRINNEQFF
>.|TRBV4-3|TRBJ2-7|.
TGCGCCAGCAGCGTCGCGTGGGGACCCTACGAGCAGTACTTC
CASSVAWGPYEQYF
>.|TRBV30|TRBJ1-1|.
TGTGCCTGGAGGGACTACCCGAACACTGAAGCTTTCTTT
CAWRDYPNTEAFF
>.|TRBV7-9|TRBJ2-1|many
TGTGCCAGCAGCTTAGGGTCCGGAAATGAGCAGTTCTTC
CASSLGSGNEQFF
>TRBD1|TRBV7-8|TRBJ2-7|.
TGTGCCAGCAGCCCTAGGACAGGGGGCCTCTACGAGCAGTACTTC
CASSPRTGGLYEQYF
>TRBD1|TRBV20-1|TRBJ2-7|many
TGCAGTGCTACTACAGGGGGCTTGGACGAGCAGTACTTC
CSATTGGLDEQYF
>TRBD2|TRBV6-2/TRBV6-3|TRBJ2-1|.
TGTGCCAGCAGTCCTCTCACCGGGACTAGCGGCACCAGCTCCTACAATGAGCAGTTCTTC
CASSPLTGTSGTSSYNEQFF
>.|TRBV14|TRBJ2-1|.
TGTGCCAGCAGCTCCGCCCAGAGCTATGAGCAGTTCTTC
CASSSAQSYEQFF
>.|TRBV28|TRBJ2-5|.
TGTGCCAGCAGTTACCCCCCACGCGCCCAGTACTTC
CASSYPPRAQYF
>.|TRBV6-6|TRBJ2-2|many
TGTGCCAGCAGTTATATCCGGGCCGGGGAGCTGTTTTTT
CASSYIRAGELFF
>.|TRBV7-2|TRBJ2-2|few
TGTGCCAGCAGCTTAGCGGGGAAGAACACCGGGGAGCTGTTTTTT
CASSLAGKNTGELFF
>TRBD2|TRBV7-2|TRBJ2-3|many
TGTGCCAGCAGCAGACGGACTAGCGGGACAGATACGCAGTATTTT
CASSRRTSGTDTQYF
>.|TRBV20-1|TRBJ1-3|many
TGCAGTGCCAGGGACATCTCTGGAAACACCATATATTTT
CSARDISGNTIYF
>.|TRBV7-8|TRBJ1-1|few
TGTGCCAGCAGCTTAGATGCGGCAGGGAGGACTGAAGCTTTCTTT
CASSLDAAGRTEAFF
>.|TRBV20-1|TRBJ2-2|few
TGCAGTGCCACACCCGGCCCCGGGGAGCTGTTTTTT
CSATPGPGELFF
>.|TRBV5-1|TRBJ2-2|.
TGCGCCAGCAGCCAGGGGTCCCCCGGGGAGCTGTTTTTT
CASSQGSPGELFF
>.|TRBV4-3|TRBJ1-1|few
TGCGCCAGCAGCCAAGACCCCGCGGGTGGCACTGAAGCTTTCTTT
CASSQDPAGGTEAFF
>TRBD2|TRBV10-3|TRBJ2-1|.
TGTGCCATCAGGTCTTATTTAGGGAGGGCCAGGGACAATGAGCAGTTCTTC
CAIRSYLGRARDNEQFF
>.|TRBV5-6|TRBJ1-5|few
TGTGCCAGCAGCTCAAGATGGACGGGGTATCAGCCCCAGCATTTT
CASSSRWTGYQPQHF
>TRBD2|TRBV20-1|TRBJ2-1|.
TGCAGTGCTAGAGATCCCAGCGGGAGCCTGTATGAGCAGTTCTTC
CSARDPSGSLYEQFF
>.|TRBV7-2|TRBJ2-3|.
TGTGCCAGCAGCTTGAACCTTAGCACAGATACGCAGTATTTT
CASSLNLSTDTQYF
>TRBD1|TRBV4-1|TRBJ1-2|few
TGCGCCAGCAGCCAAGATATGGGACAGGGGAACTATGGCTACACCTTC
CASSQDMGQGNYGYTF
>TRBD2|TRBV5-1|TRBJ2-3|.
TGCGCCAGCAGCTTGGTAACGGGAGGATCAGATACGCAGTATTTT
CASSLVTGGSDTQYF
>.|TRBV5-1|TRBJ2-1|many
TGCGCCAGCAGCATACAAGGAAATGAGCAGTTCTTC
CASSIQGNEQFF
>TRBD2|TRBV20-1|TRBJ2-5|many
TGCAGTGCTAGAGATCTCACTAGCGGGAGGGGGGAGACCCAGTACTTC
CSARDLTSGRGETQYF
>.|TRBV20-1|TRBJ2-1|few
TGCAGTGCTAGAGGCAACAATGAGCAGTTCTTC
CSARGNNEQFF
>.|TRBV4-1|TRBJ2-2|.
TGCGCCAGCACGCCCGGGGGAGGGAACACCGGGGAGCTGTTTTTT
CASTPGGGNTGELFF
>.|TRBV20-1|TRBJ2-1|many
TGCAGTGCTCTCGACAGTACGGATGAGCAGTTCTTC
CSALDSTDEQFF
>.|TRBV6-1|TRBJ2-4|few
TGTGCCAGCAGCCCGGGTGCCCCCAACATTCAGTACTTC
CASSPGAPNIQYF
>TRBD2|TRBV7-2|TRBJ2-2|few
TGTGCCAGCAGCCCCTTGCGGGAGTGGGGCGGGGAGCTGTTTTTT
CASSPLREWGGELFF
>.|TRBV27|TRBJ2-5|few
TGTGCCACCAAGACGGAAGAGACCCAGTACTTC
CATKTEETQYF
>.|TRBV5-5|TRBJ2-5|few
TGTGCCAGCAGCTTGGACGTCGGGCGGGCAGAGACCCAGTACTTC
CASSLDVGRAETQYF
>.|TRBV29-1|TRBJ2-3|.
TGCAGCGCCGGACAGAGAGGACTCATCACAGATACGCAGTATTTT
CSAGQRGLITDTQYF
>TRBD1|TRBV10-3|TRBJ1-2|few
TGTGCCATCAGTGGCCGGGACAGGATATATGGCTACACCTTC
CAISGRDRIYGYTF
>TRBD2|TRBV10-3|TRBJ2-2|few
TGTGCCATCAACGCGCAGGCCGCGGGAGGGAACACCGGGGAGCTGTTTTTT
CAINAQAAGGNTGELFF
>.|TRBV20-1|TRBJ2-3|.
TGCACTACCAGGTCCCGCGGCAGCACAGATACGCAGTATTTT
CTTRSRGSTDTQYF
>.|TRBV10-2|TRBJ2-7|.
TGCGCCAGCAGTGAGGGCAGGGTTCTACGTTCAGGGCAGTACTTC
CASSEGRVLRSGQYF
>.|TRBV28|TRBJ2-3|.
TGTGCCAGCAGTGGAAGGGGGCTAGCGGGTACAGATACGCAGTATTTT
CASSGRGLAGTDTQYF
>.|TRBV15|TRBJ2-2|few
TGTGCCACCAGCAGACCACTGGCCGGGGAGCTGTTTTTT
CATSRPLAGELFF
>TRBD1|TRBV5-1|TRBJ2-7|.
TGCGCCAGCAGCGTCCCGGGACAGGCCTACGAGCAGTACTTC
CASSVPGQAYEQYF
>.|TRBV7-2|TRBJ1-5|many
TGTGCCAGCAGCTCCGTCAGTCGGAATCAGCCCCAGCATTTT
CASSSVSRNQPQHF
>.|TRBV7-8|TRBJ1-5|few
TGTGCCAGCAGCTTAGAACTAAGGACACGGAGGGGGTATCCCCAGCATTTT
CASSLELRTRRGYPQHF
>.|TRBV10-3|TRBJ2-3|.
TGTGCCATCAGTGAAGGCGGCCGAAGCACAGATACGCAGTATTTT
CAISEGGRSTDTQYF
>.|TRBV10-3|TRBJ1-2|many
TGTGCCATCAGTGAGTCGGAGCACTATGGCTACACCTTC
CAISESEHYGYTF
>TRBD1|TRBV29-1|TRBJ2-5|few
TGCAGCGTAACGAGACAGGGGGACCAAGAGACCCAGTACTTC
CSVTRQGDQETQYF
>TRBD1|TRBV20-1|TRBJ2-7|.
TGCAGTGCTAGAGGGGATGGGACAGGAAGAATGAGCTCCTACGAGCAGTACTTC
CSARGDGTGRMSSYEQYF
>TRBD2|TRBV5-4|TRBJ2-3|.
TGTGCCAGCAGCTCGAGGACTAGCGGGAGTTCAGATACGCAGTATTTT
CASSSRTSGSSDTQYF
>TRBD2|TRBV7-8|TRBJ2-1|many
TGTGCCAGCAGCCGGGACTACAACAATGAGCAGTTCTTC
CASSRDYNNEQFF